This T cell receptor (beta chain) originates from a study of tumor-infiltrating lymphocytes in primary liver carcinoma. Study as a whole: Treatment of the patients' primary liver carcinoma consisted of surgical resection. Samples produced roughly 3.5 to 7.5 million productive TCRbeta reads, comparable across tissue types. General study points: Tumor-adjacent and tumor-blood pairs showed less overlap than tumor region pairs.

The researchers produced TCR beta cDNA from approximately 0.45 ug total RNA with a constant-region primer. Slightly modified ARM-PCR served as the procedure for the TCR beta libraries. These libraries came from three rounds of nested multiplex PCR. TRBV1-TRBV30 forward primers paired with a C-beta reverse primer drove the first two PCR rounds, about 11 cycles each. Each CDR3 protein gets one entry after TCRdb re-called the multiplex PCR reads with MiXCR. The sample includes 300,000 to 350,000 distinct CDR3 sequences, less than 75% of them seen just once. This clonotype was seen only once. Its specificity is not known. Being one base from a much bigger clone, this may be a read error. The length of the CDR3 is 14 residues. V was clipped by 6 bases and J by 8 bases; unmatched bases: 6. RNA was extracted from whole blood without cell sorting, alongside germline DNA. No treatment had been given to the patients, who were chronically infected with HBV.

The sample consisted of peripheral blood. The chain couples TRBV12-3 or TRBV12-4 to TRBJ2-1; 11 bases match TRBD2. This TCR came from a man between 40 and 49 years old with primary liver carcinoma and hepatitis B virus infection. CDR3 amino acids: CASRKLAGVDEQFF. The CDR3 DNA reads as TGTGCCAGCAGGAAACTAGCGGGAGTGGATGAGCAGTTCTTC.